This T cell receptor (beta chain) is drawn from a study of CD8 T cell repertoires and HIV-1 epitope variants. Study-wide background: Epitopes were three Gag families plus Nef HW9 and YT9. 1M T cells were kept uncultured as a baseline. Study-wide points: This assay reports beta chains of antigen-expanded cells, not T cell function.

In this sample, this clone turned up many times. What it binds is not known. This CDR3 spans 14 amino acids. CDR1 MDHEN and CDR2 SYDVKM come from the germline V gene. Trimming cost V 6 bases and J 4 bases, with 15 bases left between them. Sequencing used immunoSEQ multiplex PCR; TCRdb keeps in-frame clones, though not all of them. In the table there are tens of thousands of clones, roughly four fifths of which are singletons. This clonotype originated in a male donor with HIV. This rearrangement joins TRBV28 to TRBJ1-2; D remains ambiguous. Sequences were obtained from uncultured baseline CD8+ T cells from peripheral blood mononuclear cells (PBMCs). The CDR3 DNA sequence: TGTGCCAGCAGCCCGAAGGACCGTCTCTATGGCTACACCTTC. Protein product: CASSPKDRLYGYTF.